This T cell receptor beta chain was identified during a study of blood T cell repertoires in COVID-19. Study background: The origin of the acute and convalescent COVID-19 samples was the United States, Italy and Spain. Sources were T cells, B-cell-depleted T cells, or PBMCs; the material itself was cDNA or gDNA.

Germline V gives CDR1 MGHRA, CDR2 YSYEKL. The CDR3 sequence is 16 residues long. The V and J ends lost 4 bases and 0 bases, in that order; junction bases with no gene match: 3. Original data processing: Scientists estimated how many nucleated cells there were by amplifying reference gene primers. TCRdb keeps only in-frame clones here, not all; method: immunoSEQ multiplex PCR. V and J calls and clone size are copied from that table; D and trimming were computed from the DNA. The sample includes about 200,000 clones, under 90% seen only once; the top ten take around 6%. This receptor was obtained from a man aged 55 to 69 who had recovered from COVID-19. The sequenced sample was peripheral blood. This sequence joins TRBV4-1 and TRBJ1-4; 9 bases agree with TRBD1. The DNA of the CDR3 is TGCGCCAGCAGCCGGGACAGGGCCTCAACTAATGAAAAACTGTTTTTT. Its translation is CASSRDRASTNEKLFF.